This TCR beta chain is drawn from a study of cytomegalovirus exposure and HLA in healthy donors. Study outcomes and limitations: Upon later analysis, HLA-associated TCR beta chains proved more clonally expanded than other, equally common chains.

The primer mix had 60 Vbeta and 13 Jbeta primers. Per the original data handling: A later analysis tallied some 80 million unique TCR beta chains, around 9.9 million of them shared. TCRdb's table, derived via immunoSEQ multiplex PCR, lists solely in-frame clones and lacks some. V and J calls and clone size follow that table, whereas D and trimming were derived from the DNA. The sample records about 100,000 clones, approximately 71% being singletons. This clone was seen once. What it recognizes is unknown. Germline-derived CDR1 and CDR2 are SNHLY and FYNNEI. Trimming cost V 6 bases and J 1 base, with 12 bases left between them. The CDR3 totals 15 residues.

The chain couples TRBV2 to TRBJ2-2; perhaps TRBD1 as D (5 bases). Sample: PBMCs. The origin of this receptor is a young woman in good health and CMV-seropositive. The CDR3 nucleotides are TGTGCCAGCAGCGACAGACTTTTGAACACCGGGGAGCTGTTTTTT. Residues: CASSDRLLNTGELFF.